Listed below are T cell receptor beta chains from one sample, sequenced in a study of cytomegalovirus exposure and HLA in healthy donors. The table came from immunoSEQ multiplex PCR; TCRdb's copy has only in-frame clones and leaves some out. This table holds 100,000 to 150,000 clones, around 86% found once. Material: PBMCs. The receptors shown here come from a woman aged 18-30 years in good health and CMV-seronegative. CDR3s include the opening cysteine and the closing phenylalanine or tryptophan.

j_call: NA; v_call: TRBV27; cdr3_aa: CASSLRLAGTGPSYEQYF
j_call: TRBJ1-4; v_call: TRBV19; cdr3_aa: CASSTGNRENEKLFF
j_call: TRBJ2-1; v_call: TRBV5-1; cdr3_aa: CASSLEGQGFDEQFF
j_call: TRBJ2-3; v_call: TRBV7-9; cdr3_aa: CASSLSRLSTDTQYF
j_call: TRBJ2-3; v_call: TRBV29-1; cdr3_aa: CSVVSGGGTDTQYF
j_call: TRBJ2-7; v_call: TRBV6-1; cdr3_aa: CASSDILAGGHEQYF
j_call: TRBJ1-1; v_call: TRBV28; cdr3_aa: CASSLLVQGRKNTEAFF
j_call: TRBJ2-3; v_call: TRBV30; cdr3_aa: CAWRNRVSTDTQYF
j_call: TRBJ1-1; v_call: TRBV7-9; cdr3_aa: CASSLGQPMNTEAFF
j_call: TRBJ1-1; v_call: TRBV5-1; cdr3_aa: CASSPGQGGTEAFF
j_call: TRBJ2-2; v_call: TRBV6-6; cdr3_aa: CASNLPNTGELFF
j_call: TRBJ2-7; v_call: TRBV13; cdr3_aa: CASRGQGPLDEQYF
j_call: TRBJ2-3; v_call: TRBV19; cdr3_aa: CASSPSGQSTDTQYF
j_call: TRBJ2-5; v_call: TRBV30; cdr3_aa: CAWSAAGGPETQYF
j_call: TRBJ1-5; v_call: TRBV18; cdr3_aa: CASSPNRANQPQHF
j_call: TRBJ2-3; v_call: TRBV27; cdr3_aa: CASSLADTQYF
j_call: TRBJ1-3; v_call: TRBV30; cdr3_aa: CAWNKPGLPIGNTIYF
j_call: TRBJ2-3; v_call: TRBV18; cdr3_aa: CASSTSGSTDTQYF
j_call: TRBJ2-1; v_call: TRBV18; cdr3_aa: CASRPRGLAGGTSSYNEQFF
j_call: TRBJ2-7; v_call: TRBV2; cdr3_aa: CASRSDTYYEQYF
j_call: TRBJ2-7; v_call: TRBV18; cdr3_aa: CASSPGQNYEQYF
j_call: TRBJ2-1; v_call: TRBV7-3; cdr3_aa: CASSLEDTKCVEQFF
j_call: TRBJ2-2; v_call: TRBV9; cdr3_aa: CASSVVPGDRGGELFF
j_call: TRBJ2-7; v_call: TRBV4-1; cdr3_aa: CASSQGLGGRREQYF
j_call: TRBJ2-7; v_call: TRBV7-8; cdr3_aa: CASSPSTGFHEQYF
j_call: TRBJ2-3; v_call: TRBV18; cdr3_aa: CASSPAPLAGVADTQYF
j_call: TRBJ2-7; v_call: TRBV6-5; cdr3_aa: CASSYTGGPYEQYF
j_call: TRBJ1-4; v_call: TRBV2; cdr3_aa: CASSEDRATNEKLFF
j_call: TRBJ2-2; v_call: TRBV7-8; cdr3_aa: CASSVDRATGELFF
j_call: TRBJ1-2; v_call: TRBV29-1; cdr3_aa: CSVEDRGLGGYTF
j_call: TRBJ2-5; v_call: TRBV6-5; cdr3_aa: CASSVLAGRETQYF
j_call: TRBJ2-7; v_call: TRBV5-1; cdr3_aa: CASRLAEGTYEQYF
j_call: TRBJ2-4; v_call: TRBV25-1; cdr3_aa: CASSDISLAGGNIQYF
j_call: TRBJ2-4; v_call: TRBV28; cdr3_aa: CATAVESVNIQYF
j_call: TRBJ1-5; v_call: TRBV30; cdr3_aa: CAWSAGSNQPQHF
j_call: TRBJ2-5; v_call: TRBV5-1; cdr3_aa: CASSLGATQETQYF
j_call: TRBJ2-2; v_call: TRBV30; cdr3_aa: CASRTSGNTGELFF
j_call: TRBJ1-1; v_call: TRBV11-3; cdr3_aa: CASSRREGRGSEAFF
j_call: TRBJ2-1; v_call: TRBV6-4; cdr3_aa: CASSDSPGTGDNEQFF
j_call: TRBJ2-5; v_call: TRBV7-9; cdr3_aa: CASSLVVGTPKAQYF
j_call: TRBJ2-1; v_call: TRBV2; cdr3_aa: CASSAGTSGSNEQFF
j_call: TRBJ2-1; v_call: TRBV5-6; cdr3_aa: CASSSGLAGLEQFF
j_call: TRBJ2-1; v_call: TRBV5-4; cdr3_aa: CASSSPWDSYNEQFF